The 25 T cell receptor beta chains presented below share a single source sample, sequenced in a study of blood T cell repertoires in COVID-19. Clones were sequenced by immunoSEQ multiplex PCR, and TCRdb holds only the in-frame ones, with some missing. The sample has roughly 190,000 clones; more than 75% are singletons. The sequenced sample was PBMCs or T cells enriched from blood (not recorded which). Receptors were obtained from a woman in her fifties or sixties with acute COVID-19.

The V call is TRBV6-5, the J call TRBJ2-7; 8 bases map to TRBD1. Per germline, CDR1 MNHEY and CDR2 SVGAGI. The CDR3 loop spans 14 amino acids. With V trimmed by 6 bases and J by 6 bases, 10 bases remained unmatched. The CDR3 is CASRPRGQETEQYV. As DNA, the CDR3 is TGTGCCAGCAGGCCGAGGGGACAGGAGACCGAGCAGTACGTC.

V is TRBV3-1 (or the pseudogene TRBV3-2) and J is TRBJ2-5; D possibly corresponds to TRBD2 (6 bases). Deletions cut 8 bases from V and 5 bases from J, with 24 bases between. The CDR3 contains 16 residues. Germline CDR1 and CDR2: LGHDT and YNNKEL (reference sequence). Written as DNA, the CDR3 is TGTGCCAGCTCCCGACCCCTTAGCGGCGGAATGGAGACCCAGTACTTC. Translated, it gives CASSRPLSGGMETQYF.

The chain has TRBV7-8 and TRBJ1-2, with D hard to call. Trimming cost V 2 bases and J 0 bases, with 13 bases left between them. The CDR3 length is 16 residues. CDR1 SGHVS and CDR2 FQNEAQ come from the germline V gene. For the CDR3, the DNA is TGTGCCAGCAGCTTATTTTTGCGGTACTCTAACTATGGCTACACCTTC. This translates into CASSLFLRYSNYGYTF.

The chain recombines TRBV9 with TRBJ1-2; D is possibly TRBD1 (6 bases). The germline V and J ends were trimmed by 3 bases and 6 bases, with 12 bases remaining between them. Germline V gives CDR1 SGDLS, CDR2 YYNGEE. The CDR3 has 13 residues. The CDR3 DNA reads TGTGCCAGCAGCGCACCGGCAGGGGATGGCTACACCTTC. It yields the protein CASSAPAGDGYTF.

This clone was detected a few times. This chain joins TRBV5-1 and TRBJ1-2, with D possibly TRBD1 on 5 matching bases. V gave up 5 bases and J gave up 1 base, with 9 bases separating them. There are 13 residues in the CDR3. Germline assignment: CDR1 SGHRS and CDR2 YFSETQ. The CDR3 sequence is CASRGEVNYGYTF. The CDR3 DNA reads as TGCGCCAGCAGGGGGGAGGTTAACTATGGCTACACCTTC.

The chain employs TRBV3-1 (or the pseudogene TRBV3-2) and TRBJ2-1; 12 bases align to TRBD2. The CDR3 is made up of 16 amino acids. V lost 4 bases, J lost 7 bases, and 8 bases stayed unmatched. CDR1 is LGHDT, CDR2 YNNKEL, per germline (reference sequence). CDR3 residues: CASSPFLAGGRNEQFF. CDR3 DNA: TGTGCCAGCAGCCCATTTCTAGCGGGGGGGCGGAATGAGCAGTTCTTC.

J is TRBJ2-7 and V is TRBV4-3; 8 bases line up with TRBD2. This CDR3 has 12 residues. Germline V gene data show CDR1 as LGHNA and CDR2 as YSLEER. Trimming took 2 bases from V and 7 from J; bases not matched to a gene: 1. The CDR3 DNA sequence: TGCGCCAGCAGCCAATTAGCGGGGGAGCAGTACGTC. Encoded protein: CASSQLAGEQYV.

This clone was recorded a few times. The chain carries TRBV10-1 and TRBJ2-7; the D gene is possibly TRBD1 (6 bases). This CDR3 comprises 17 residues. The germline V gene encodes CDR1 WNHNN and CDR2 SYGVQD (reference sequence). The V end was cut by 2 bases, the J end by 5 bases, with 22 bases between. The CDR3 DNA follows: TGCGCCAGCAGTGAGGTCATGGGACACCCACCCAACGACGAGCAGTACGTC. It codes for CASSEVMGHPPNDEQYV.

The chain combines TRBV9 with TRBJ1-1; D gene unclear. With 4 bases removed from V and 7 bases from J, the gap between germline ends came to 17 bases. CDR1 SGDLS and CDR2 YYNGEE come from the germline V gene. This CDR3 is built from 14 residues. In DNA, the CDR3 is TGTGCCAGCAGCACTCAAGGCGGAGCATTTGAAGCTTTCTTT. Translation gives CASSTQGGAFEAFF.

This clone has more than one count but fewer than ten. The chain employs TRBV7-8 and TRBJ2-5, with D perhaps matching TRBD2 (6 bases). There are 15 residues in the CDR3. Germline loops: CDR1 SGHVS, CDR2 FQNEAQ. The V and J ends lost 5 bases and 2 bases respectively, with 15 bases between them. CDR3 sequence reads: CASSRGLNTQETQYF. CDR3 nucleotides: TGTGCCAGCAGCCGAGGACTAAACACTCAAGAGACCCAGTACTTC.

V is TRBV19 and J is TRBJ1-4, with 7 nucleotides matching TRBD1. The CDR3 loop spans 16 amino acids. V shed 3 bases, J shed 5 bases, and the junction held 9 bases outside the gene matches. Germline CDR1 and CDR2: LNHDA and SQIVND (reference sequence). For the CDR3, the DNA is TGTGCCAGTAGTATCCGTCGACAGGGCGGGAATGAAAAACTGTTTTTT. Its translation is CASSIRRQGGNEKLFF.

The chain uses TRBV19 and TRBJ2-5, with 11 positions matching TRBD1. CDR1 and CDR2 (germline): LNHDA, SQIVND (reference sequence). The ends lost 4 bases at V and 3 bases at J; junction bases unmatched: 13. The CDR3 length is 18 residues. The CDR3 loop reads CASSRAAGTGGMKETQYF. Here the CDR3 DNA reads TGTGCCAGTAGTAGGGCCGCCGGGACAGGGGGAATGAAAGAGACCCAGTACTTC.

The chain joins TRBV7-9 to TRBJ1-2; D remains unclear. The CDR3 covers 14 residues. Trimming left V 1 base short and J 7 bases short, with 13 bases between. Germline assignment: CDR1 SEHNR and CDR2 FQNEAQ (reference sequence). In nucleotides, the CDR3 is TGTGCCAGCAGCTTAGATGGAGGGAGGGCTGGCTACACCTTC. Translated, it gives CASSLDGGRAGYTF.

The chain combines TRBV2 with TRBJ1-1; D is unresolved. Trimming removed 2 bases at V and 0 bases at J, with 4 bases between. The CDR3 is 13 amino acids. Germline V gene data show CDR1 as SNHLY and CDR2 as FYNNEI. The CDR3 nucleotides are TGTGCCAGCAGTGAACCGGTGAACACTGAAGCTTTCTTT. It encodes CASSEPVNTEAFF. Full variable domain (missing parts from reference TRBV2 and TRBJ1-1): EPEVTQTPSHQVTQMGQEVILRCVPISNHLYFYWYRQILGQKVEFLVSFYNNEISEKSEIFDDQFSVERPDGSNFTLKIRSTKLEDSAMYFCASSEPVNTEAFFGQGTRLTVV.

There are a few counts of this clone. CDR3 region: CASSPTTSRNEQFF. CDR3 coding DNA: TGTGCCAGCAGCCCGACGACTAGCCGCAATGAGCAGTTCTTC. The chain carries TRBV9 and TRBJ2-1; 7 bases match TRBD2. CDR3 length: 14 amino acids. Germline loops: CDR1 SGDLS, CDR2 YYNGEE. V lost 4 bases to trimming and J lost 6 bases; unmatched junction nucleotides: 7. The complete variable domain, with remaining parts taken from reference TRBV9 and TRBJ2-1, reads DSGVTQTPKHLITATGQRVTLRCSPRSGDLSVYWYQQSLDQGLQFLIQYYNGEERAKGNILERFSAQQFPDLHSELNLSSLELGDSALYFCASSPTTSRNEQFFGPGTRLTVL.

The chain recombines TRBV4-2 with TRBJ1-2; TRBD1 is a possible D gene (5 bases). The germline V and J ends were trimmed by 0 bases and 8 bases, with 22 bases remaining between them. From germline, CDR1 is LGHNA and CDR2 YNFKEQ. The length of the CDR3 is 17 residues. The CDR3 bases are TGTGCCAGCAGCCAAGAGCCTGGGGCAGGGCATTTTGGCGGCTACACCTTC. This codes for CASSQEPGAGHFGGYTF.

The chain couples TRBV4-2 to TRBJ2-1; possible D gene TRBD2, 5 bases. Trimming left V 5 bases short and J 5 bases short, with 13 bases between. The CDR3 consists of 14 residues. The germline V gene encodes CDR1 LGHNA and CDR2 YNFKEQ. DNA for the CDR3: TGTGCCAGCAGCGGGCTAGCTGGGAACAATGAGCAGTTCTTC. This sequence encodes CASSGLAGNNEQFF.

The chain carries TRBV4-1 and TRBJ1-4; TRBD1 might be the D (6 bases). CDR1 is MGHRA and CDR2 is YSYEKL in the germline V gene. Deletions cut 3 bases from V and 3 bases from J, with 17 bases between. This CDR3 is built from 17 residues. CDR3 bases: TGCGCCAGCAGCCAGGTTCAACAGGGATCGGCTAATGAAAAACTGTTTTTT. Translation gives CASSQVQQGSANEKLFF.

This clone was seen a few times. V usage is TRBV5-1 and J usage is TRBJ1-2; 9 positions agree with TRBD1. The germline V gene encodes CDR1 SGHRS and CDR2 YFSETQ. V shed 0 bases and J 6 bases; nucleotides not matched to a gene: 9. The CDR3 spans 16 residues. CDR3 in amino acids: CASSLDNPGTGNGYTF. The CDR3 coding sequence is TGCGCCAGCAGCTTGGATAATCCCGGGACAGGGAATGGCTACACCTTC.

This clone was seen a single time. The chain carries TRBV4-1 and TRBJ1-5, with D tentatively TRBD1 (5 bases). Germline loops: CDR1 MGHRA, CDR2 YSYEKL. This CDR3 has 16 amino acids. Trimming stripped 3 bases from V and 2 bases from J, with 14 bases between. CDR3 amino acids: CASSQGLFLGNQPQHF. The CDR3 DNA follows: TGCGCCAGCAGCCAGGGACTGTTCCTTGGCAATCAGCCCCAGCATTTT.

This chain joins TRBV7-2 and TRBJ1-3; no firm D call. Trimming removed 5 bases at V and 0 bases at J, with 5 bases between. The CDR3 runs to 13 residues. CDR1 is SGHTA, CDR2 FQGNSA, per germline. The CDR3 DNA is TGTGCCAGCAGCCCAGACTCTGGAAACACCATATATTTT. Its protein product is CASSPDSGNTIYF.

CDR3 sequence (DNA): TGTGCCAGCAGGGACAGGGGGAAAACTAATGAAAAACTGTTTTTT. This sequence encodes CASRDRGKTNEKLFF. J is TRBJ1-4 and V is TRBV6-5; TRBD1 matches at 10 bases. CDR1 MNHEY and CDR2 SVGAGI come from the germline V gene. The CDR3 consists of 15 residues. V gave up 6 bases and J gave up 1 base; unmatched junction bases: 2.

This chain connects TRBV6-2 or TRBV6-3 to TRBJ2-7; D may be TRBD1 (6 bases). CDR3 length: 13 amino acids. The germline CDR1 and CDR2 sequences are MNHEY and SVGEGT. Trimming pared 5 bases from V and 4 bases from J, leaving 12 bases between. The CDR3 DNA is TGTGCCAGCAGTCTACAACAGGGTTACGAGCAGTACGTC. This encodes CASSLQQGYEQYV.

The chain has TRBV29-1 and TRBJ1-2; 9 bases agree with TRBD1. This CDR3 is 16 amino acids long. Germline V CDR1 and CDR2: SQVTM, ANQGSEA. V lost 4 bases and J lost 7; bases outside the gene matches: 16. The CDR3 DNA sequence: TGCAGCGTTGCACCAACCACGGAGACAGGGGGTCGTGGCTACACCTTC. Translated: CSVAPTTETGGRGYTF.

This clone was counted between two and nine times. The chain joins TRBV9 to TRBJ1-6, with 10 bases that match TRBD1. Germline-derived CDR1 and CDR2 are SGDLS and YYNGEE. Unmatched junction bases numbered 6, after V lost 2 bases and J lost 10 bases. CDR3 length equals 15 residues. The CDR3: CASSVADRGLSPLHF. The DNA of the CDR3 is TGTGCCAGCAGCGTTGCCGACAGGGGGCTCTCACCCCTCCACTTT. The complete variable domain, with remaining parts taken from reference TRBV9 and TRBJ1-6, reads DSGVTQTPKHLITATGQRVTLRCSPRSGDLSVYWYQQSLDQGLQFLIQYYNGEERAKGNILERFSAQQFPDLHSELNLSSLELGDSALYFCASSVADRGLSPLHFGNGTRLTVT.